This is a list of T cell receptor beta chains from one sample in a study of CD8 T cells in Susac syndrome. TCRdb re-analysed the immunoSEQ multiplex PCR reads in MiXCR, keeping a single row per CDR3 protein. The repertoire includes 120,000 to 150,000 distinct CDR3 sequences, about 94% of them detected once, and 0.27% sits in the top ten. The sequenced sample was CD8+ T cells from PBMCs. These receptors were collected from a human donor in good health. Both conserved end residues are part of each CDR3. D genes are given only for firm matches. Rows may omit the clone size; those that give it use once, few, many or a size class.

j_call d_call clone_size v_call cdr3_nt cdr3_aa
TRBJ2-1 . . TRBV24-1 TGTGCCACCGCGGGACAGAGCAATGAGCAGTTCTTC CATAGQSNEQFF
TRBJ1-2 . . TRBV14 TGTGCCAGCAGACCGGAAGATAACTATGGCTACACCTTC CASRPEDNYGYTF
TRBJ2-7 TRBD2 . TRBV27 TGTGCCAGCAGTCGGGGGGGGCTCTACGAGCAGTACTTC CASSRGGLYEQYF
TRBJ2-7 . . TRBV11-2 TGTGCCAGCAGCTTAGAGGATACCGGGTTCTACGAGCAGTACTTC CASSLEDTGFYEQYF
TRBJ1-6 . . TRBV13 TGTGCCAGCAGCTTACGTAGGGATAATTCACCCCTCCACTTT CASSLRRDNSPLHF
TRBJ2-7 TRBD1 once TRBV7-9 TGTGCCAGCAGTTACGAAACAGGGGGCCTTAGCGAGCAGTACTTC CASSYETGGLSEQYF
TRBJ1-2 . . TRBV29-1 TGCAGCGTTGAAGGGGACGGGCAGTGGCGCGGCTACACCTTC CSVEGDGQWRGYTF
TRBJ2-5 TRBD2 . TRBV28 TGTGCCACCGGGGGCCCTATAGCGGGATTTGAGACCCAGTACTTC CATGGPIAGFETQYF
TRBJ2-5 . . TRBV5-6 TGTGCCAGCAGCTTGTTAACAGGGAAGCAAGAGACCCAGTACTTC CASSLLTGKQETQYF
TRBJ1-2 . . TRBV6-5 TGTGCCAGCAGTTACGACAGCGAATACGGCTACACCTTC CASSYDSEYGYTF
TRBJ1-5 . . TRBV13 TGTGCCAGCAGCTTCGGCAGGGGAAGCAATCAGCCCCAGCATTTT CASSFGRGSNQPQHF
TRBJ2-2 . . TRBV29-1 TGCAGCGTCGCAACCGGGACTTCAAACACCGGGGAGCTGTTTTTT CSVATGTSNTGELFF
TRBJ2-7 TRBD2 . TRBV20-1 TGCAGTGCTAGCGCCAGCGGGAGGGCCGACGAGCAGTACTTC CSASASGRADEQYF
TRBJ2-2 TRBD2 . TRBV30 TGTGCCTGGAGTGTGATTAGCGGGGTCGGGGAGCTGTTTTTT CAWSVISGVGELFF
TRBJ1-1 . . TRBV28 TGTGCCAGCAGTGACGAGATGAACACTGAAGCTTTCTTT CASSDEMNTEAFF
TRBJ1-2 TRBD1 . TRBV19 TGTGCCAGTTCGCAGGGGGCGCTTGGCTACACCTTC CASSQGALGYTF
TRBJ2-3 TRBD1 . TRBV7-8 TGTGCCAGCAGCTTAATAGGGGGCCCAGAAGATACGCAGTATTTT CASSLIGGPEDTQYF
TRBJ1-4 . . TRBV27 TGTGCCAGCTTGAGGAATGAAAAACTGTTTTTT CASLRNEKLFF
TRBJ2-1 TRBD1 . TRBV5-1 TGCGCCAGCAGCCCAACCGGGACAGGGGTTTATGAGCAGTTCTTC CASSPTGTGVYEQFF
TRBJ2-1 . . TRBV15 TGTGCCACCAGCGGCCGCAGGTTGGATGAGCAGTTCTTC CATSGRRLDEQFF
TRBJ1-2 TRBD1 . TRBV20-1 TGCAGTGCTAGCCAAACAGGGGGACACCGGATCTTTGGCTACACCTTC CSASQTGGHRIFGYTF
TRBJ1-1 . . TRBV3-1 TGTGCCAGCAGCCAAGATTTGGGGCTTTACACTGAAGCTTTCTTT CASSQDLGLYTEAFF
TRBJ1-2 TRBD1 . TRBV7-9 TGTGCCAGCAGCTTAGTAGGGACAGACTTCTATGGCTACACCTTC CASSLVGTDFYGYTF
TRBJ2-7 . few TRBV27 TGTGCCAGCAGTTTGGGTTTCTCCTACGAGCAGTACTTC CASSLGFSYEQYF
TRBJ2-1 TRBD2 . TRBV7-2 TGTGCCAGCAGCGGGACGGGACTAGCGGGATACAATGAGCAGTTCTTC CASSGTGLAGYNEQFF
TRBJ1-2 . . TRBV6-2/TRBV6-3 TGTGCCAGCAGTTACTCTAGTCTCGGGCCAAGCTTC CASSYSSLGPSF
TRBJ2-7 TRBD2 . TRBV12-3/TRBV12-4 TGTGCCAGCAGTTTAGAGACTAGCGGTTTCTACGAGCAGTACTTC CASSLETSGFYEQYF
TRBJ2-1 TRBD2 once TRBV27 TGTGCCAGCAGTGATGGACTAGCGGTTTTGAATGAGCAGTTCTTC CASSDGLAVLNEQFF
TRBJ1-5 TRBD1 . TRBV6-5 TGTGCCAGCAGTCTTGGACAGGGAGGTCAGCCCCAGCATTTT CASSLGQGGQPQHF
TRBJ1-5 . . TRBV6-6 TGTGCCAGCAGTTATCCCGGGGTGGCTTTCCAGCCCCAGCATTTT CASSYPGVAFQPQHF
TRBJ2-7 . . TRBV27 TGTGCCAGCAGCCCCCGACTGTCTTACGAGCAGTACTTC CASSPRLSYEQYF
TRBJ2-2 . . TRBV20-1 TGCAGTGCTAGAGATCCGTACAGGGAGGACACCGGGGAGCTGTTTTTT CSARDPYREDTGELFF
TRBJ2-7 TRBD2 . TRBV3-1 TGTGCCAGCAGCCGCGGACTAGCGGGTTCGTACGAGCAGTACTTC CASSRGLAGSYEQYF